The 32 T cell receptor beta chains below come from one sample, sequenced in a study of spatial heterogeneity in lung cancer. TCRdb re-analysed the 5' RACE reads in MiXCR, keeping a single row per CDR3 protein. The sample lists 35,000 to 45,000 distinct CDR3 sequences; 6% to 9.5% were seen once. The time point denotes: blood at routine non-recurrence follow-up after resection. The sequencing used PBMCs, collected at follow-up. All receptors derive from a male donor with early-stage non-small cell lung cancer.

CDR3 DNA sequence: TGTGCCAGCAGAGAAGGGACTTATAATTCACCCCTCCACTTT. It codes for CASREGTYNSPLHF. This chain connects TRBV6-5 to TRBJ1-6; possibly TRBD1 for D (5 bases). Germline CDR1 reads MNHEY; CDR2 reads SVGAGI. This CDR3 region has 14 residues. With 6 bases removed from V and 4 bases from J, the gap between germline ends came to 10 bases.

This clonotype has a handful of counts. This chain uses TRBV2 with TRBJ1-2, with a tentative D call TRBD1 (5 bases). Trimming pared 5 bases from V and 2 bases from J, leaving 15 bases between. This CDR3 is 15 amino acids long. Germline V gene data show CDR1 as SNHLY and CDR2 as FYNNEI. The CDR3, as DNA: TGTGCCAGCAGTCCCCGGGACTCCGGCAACTATGGCTACACCTTC. Protein sequence: CASSPRDSGNYGYTF.

The sample holds many counts of this clonotype. V is TRBV11-2 and J is TRBJ1-3; D is perhaps TRBD1 (5 bases). The germline V gene encodes CDR1 SGHAT and CDR2 FQNNGV. V was shortened by 4 bases and J by 6 bases, with 19 bases between the two germline ends. CDR3 size: 16 residues. The CDR3 protein is CASSSGAGSGENTIYF. The CDR3 DNA is TGTGCCAGCAGCTCCGGGGCGGGGAGCGGTGAAAACACCATATATTTT.

This clonotype was seen many times. This chain connects TRBV5-5 to TRBJ2-1; D not certain. CDR3 length: 14 residues. Germline V lookup: CDR1 SGHKS, CDR2 YYEKEE (reference sequence). Trimming removed 3 bases at V and 6 bases at J, with 13 bases between. CDR3 sequence reads: CASSSRTVINEQFF. Written as DNA, the CDR3 is TGTGCCAGCAGCTCCCGGACGGTTATCAATGAGCAGTTCTTC.

This clonotype was detected only a few times. The chain employs TRBV19 and TRBJ2-4, with D maybe TRBD1 (6 bases). V lost 6 bases, J lost 1 base, and 19 bases lay in between. This CDR3 comprises 17 residues. From germline, CDR1 is LNHDA and CDR2 SQIVND (reference sequence). For the CDR3, the DNA is TGTGCCAGTAGCCCAGGACAGCTCAGGCGGGCCAAAAACATTCAGTACTTC. It encodes CASSPGQLRRAKNIQYF.

This clonotype was seen many times. This chain links TRBV11-2 with TRBJ2-1; D not resolved. The CDR3 is made up of 13 amino acids. Looked up from germline, CDR1 is SGHAT and CDR2 is FQNNGV. The V gene lost 1 base and the J gene lost 3 bases, with 4 bases spanning the gap. The CDR3, as DNA: TGTGCCAGCAGCTTAGTCAGCTACAATGAGCAGTTCTTC. Amino acids: CASSLVSYNEQFF.

The sample holds many counts of this clonotype. The chain combines TRBV6-1 with TRBJ1-5; D unclear. Germline-derived CDR1 and CDR2 are MNHNS and SASEGT. Deletions cut 4 bases from V and 2 bases from J, with 9 bases between. The CDR3 is made up of 14 amino acids. The DNA for the CDR3 is TGTGCCAGCAGTGTTGAGGGAGGCAATCAGCCCCAGCATTTT. This sequence encodes CASSVEGGNQPQHF.

This clonotype was seen repeatedly, ten times or more. The chain links TRBV6-2 or TRBV6-3 to TRBJ2-2; 16 bases are a match to TRBD2. Germline values: CDR1 MNHEY, CDR2 SVGEGT. The CDR3 has 19 residues. V shed 6 bases and J 0 bases; nucleotides not matched to a gene: 7. CDR3 sequence: CASRSPGTSGGANTGELFF. The CDR3 DNA sequence: TGTGCCAGCAGAAGCCCCGGGACTAGCGGGGGGGCGAACACCGGGGAGCTGTTTTTT.

By share, this clonotype counts as medium-sized (0.01 to 0.1%). The chain is built from TRBV5-1 and TRBJ1-5, with TRBD1 matching over 7 bases. Germline V gene sequence: CDR1 SGHRS, CDR2 YFSETQ. V was pared by 0 bases and J by 2 bases, with 2 bases of the junction left unmatched. The CDR3 runs to 15 residues. CDR3 sequence: CASSLGQGGNQPQHF. The CDR3 bases are TGCGCCAGCAGCTTGGGACAGGGTGGCAATCAGCCCCAGCATTTT.

This clonotype came up many times. The rearrangement uses TRBV4-2 and TRBJ2-2; D remains ambiguous. V dropped 0 bases and J dropped 7 bases, with 12 bases sitting between them. Looked up from germline, CDR1 is LGHNA and CDR2 is YNFKEQ. The CDR3 length is 15 residues. CDR3 protein: CASSQDLLGDGELFF. In nucleotides, the CDR3 is TGTGCCAGCAGCCAAGATCTCCTTGGTGACGGGGAGCTGTTTTTT.

Ten or more counts support this clonotype. The V gene is TRBV5-6, the J gene TRBJ1-5; D remains ambiguous. V was shortened by 4 bases and J by 7 bases, with 12 bases between the two germline ends. Germline V gene lookup returns CDR1 SGHDT and CDR2 YYEEEE. There are 13 residues in the CDR3. CDR3 residues: CASSPALGQPQHF. In DNA, the CDR3 is TGTGCCAGCAGCCCGGCTCTGGGGCAGCCCCAGCATTTT.

This clonotype has ten or more counts. The V call is TRBV19, the J call TRBJ2-6; 7 bases are shared with TRBD1. This CDR3 is built from 14 residues. Germline V gene data show CDR1 as LNHDA and CDR2 as SQIVND (reference sequence). V shed 6 bases and J 2 bases; nucleotides not matched to a gene: 1. Written as DNA, the CDR3 is TGTGCCAGTAGGACAGGGACTGGGGCCAACGTCCTGACTTTC. Its protein product is CASRTGTGANVLTF.

The gene calls are TRBV15 and TRBJ2-6, with 7 nucleotides matching TRBD1. Germline values: CDR1 LNHNV, CDR2 YYDKDF (reference sequence). The CDR3 is 17 residues long. V was clipped by 2 bases and J by 2 bases; unmatched bases: 6. The CDR3 protein is CATSRSTQGTGANVLTF. CDR3 in DNA: TGTGCCACCAGCAGATCGACACAGGGGACTGGGGCCAACGTCCTGACTTTC. The full variable domain, with the rest looked up from reference TRBV15 and TRBJ2-6, is DAMVIQNPRYQVTQFGKPVTLSCSQTLNHNVMYWYQQKSSQAPKLLFHYYDKDFNNEADTPDNFQSRRPNTSFCFLDIRSPGLGDTAMYLCATSRSTQGTGANVLTFGAGSRLTVL.

This clonotype was counted ten times or more. The rearrangement uses TRBV18 and TRBJ2-3; the D is unclear. The germline V gene has CDR1 KGHSH and CDR2 LQKENI. CDR3 length: 14 amino acids. Deletions cut 5 bases from V and 4 bases from J, with 13 bases between. The CDR3: CASSASVAPDTQYF. The CDR3, as DNA: TGTGCCAGCTCAGCCAGCGTAGCCCCAGATACGCAGTATTTT. The variable domain in full, with the rest retrieved from reference TRBV18 and TRBJ2-3, is NAGVMQNPRHLVRRRGQEARLRCSPMKGHSHVYWYRQLPEEGLKFMVYLQKENIIDESGMPKERFSAEFPKEGPSILRIQQVVRGDSAAYFCASSASVAPDTQYFGPGTRLTVL.

This clonotype has a count of ten or more. This chain connects TRBV20-1 to TRBJ2-3; 11 nucleotides line up with TRBD2. V lost 5 bases, J lost 7 bases, and 11 bases stayed unmatched. This CDR3 contains 15 residues. Germline V gene sequence: CDR1 DFQATT, CDR2 SNEGSKA (reference sequence). The CDR3, as DNA: TGCAGTGCTGGCCGGACTAGCGGGTCCATACATACGCAGTATTTT. Translated, it gives CSAGRTSGSIHTQYF.

This clonotype was found many times. The V gene is TRBV7-2, the J gene TRBJ1-6; D is possibly TRBD1 (5 bases). With 5 bases removed from V and 8 bases from J, the gap between germline ends came to 16 bases. The germline V gene has CDR1 SGHTA and CDR2 FQGNSA. The CDR3 consists of 15 residues. This CDR3 is CASSAPAGSHSPLHF. In DNA form, the CDR3 reads TGTGCCAGCAGCGCCCCAGCAGGGTCCCATTCACCCCTCCACTTT.

This clonotype appeared many times. The V gene is TRBV27, the J gene TRBJ2-7; TRBD1 matches at 7 bases. This CDR3 has 14 residues. After removal of 3 bases from V and 4 bases from J, the junction contained 6 bases not matched to a gene. The germline V gene encodes CDR1 MNHEY and CDR2 SMNVEV (reference sequence). CDR3 region: CASSFLGDSYEQYF. Written as DNA, the CDR3 is TGTGCCAGCAGTTTTCTCGGGGACAGTTACGAGCAGTACTTC.

This clonotype came up many times. This chain connects TRBV11-3 to TRBJ2-2, with D perhaps TRBD2 (7 bases). Germline values: CDR1 SGHNT, CDR2 YENEEA. CDR3 length equals 14 residues. The germline V and J ends were trimmed by 2 bases and 6 bases, with 10 bases remaining between them. CDR3 protein: CASSLQGRAGELFF. The CDR3 bases are TGTGCCAGCAGCTTACAGGGGAGGGCCGGGGAGCTGTTTTTT.

This clonotype came up many times. The genes are TRBV20-1 and TRBJ2-1; D is unresolved. The CDR3 contains 12 residues. Trimming cost V 5 bases and J 9 bases, with 14 bases left between them. CDR1 is DFQATT, CDR2 SNEGSKA, per germline (reference sequence). CDR3 in amino acids: CSASGIATEQFF. The CDR3 bases are TGCAGTGCTTCTGGAATAGCAACTGAGCAGTTCTTC.

The J gene is TRBJ1-2, the V gene TRBV20-1; unclear D gene. CDR3 length: 13 residues. Germline CDR1 and CDR2: DFQATT and SNEGSKA (reference sequence). Trimming took 2 bases from V and 5 from J, leaving 12 bases between them. The CDR3 sequence: CSARHGLTYGYTF. CDR3 in DNA: TGCAGTGCTAGACATGGGTTAACGTATGGCTACACCTTC.

This clonotype was detected ten times or more. The chain joins TRBV9 to TRBJ2-3; a possible D gene is TRBD2 (7 bases). V shed 0 bases and J shed 7 bases, with 21 bases lying between them. Germline V gives CDR1 SGDLS, CDR2 YYNGEE. This CDR3 is 17 amino acids long. The DNA for the CDR3 is TGTGCCAGCAGCGTAGCTCGCGGGGGCGGTCATGCGAATACGCAGTATTTT. This codes for CASSVARGGGHANTQYF.

Many counts were recorded for this clonotype. J is TRBJ1-1 and V is TRBV7-8, with D hard to call. V was pared by 0 bases and J by 0 bases, with 5 bases between. Germline V gives CDR1 SGHVS, CDR2 FQNEAQ. The CDR3 totals 14 residues. CDR3 sequence: CASSLAEMNTEAFF. CDR3 in DNA: TGTGCCAGCAGCTTAGCAGAGATGAACACTGAAGCTTTCTTT.

This clonotype was recorded at least ten times. This chain joins TRBV10-2 and TRBJ2-1; 7 bases are a match to TRBD2. The CDR3 is 13 residues long. The V gene's germline CDR1 is WSHSY and CDR2 SAAADI. Trimming removed 1 base from V and 9 bases from J; junction bases left unmatched: 3. The CDR3 DNA follows: TGCGCCAGCAGTGAGTGGACTAGTATTGAGCAGTTCTTC. This gives the protein CASSEWTSIEQFF.

This clonotype was recorded at least ten times. The CDR3 region is CASSVWDGLEAQYF. For the CDR3, the DNA is TGTGCCAGCAGCGTATGGGACGGACTCGAGGCGCAGTATTTT. The gene calls are TRBV9 and TRBJ2-3; D possibly matches TRBD1 or TRBD2 (5 bases each). Germline CDR1 is SGDLS and CDR2 is YYNGEE. The ends were cut back, 1 base at V and 10 bases at J, with 16 bases in the middle. The CDR3 loop spans 14 amino acids.

This clonotype was observed at least ten times. This rearrangement joins TRBV19 to TRBJ2-1; D assignment may be TRBD1 or TRBD2 (5 bases each). The CDR3 loop spans 14 amino acids. Trimming removed 7 bases from V and 8 bases from J, with 18 bases in between. From germline, CDR1 is LNHDA and CDR2 SQIVND (reference sequence). CDR3 sequence reads: CASNPGTSGDEQFF. As DNA, the CDR3 is TGTGCCAGTAACCCCGGGACCTCGGGCGATGAGCAGTTCTTC.

The table lists this clonotype with many counts. This chain links TRBV20-1 with TRBJ2-1; TRBD2 aligns across 9 bases. The CDR3 is made up of 15 amino acids. The V gene's germline CDR1 is DFQATT and CDR2 SNEGSKA (reference sequence). V shed 3 bases, J shed 0 bases, and the junction held 3 bases outside the gene matches. The CDR3 DNA follows: TGCAGTGCTAGGCAGCGGGGGGTCTCCTACAATGAGCAGTTCTTC. Residues: CSARQRGVSYNEQFF.

The chain employs TRBV30 and TRBJ1-1, with D unresolved. V dropped 2 bases and J dropped 6 bases, with 22 bases sitting between them. Looked up from germline, CDR1 is GTSNPN and CDR2 is SVGIG (reference sequence). The CDR3 extends over 16 amino acids. This CDR3 reads CAWSITPKGGFPEAFF. The CDR3, as DNA: TGTGCCTGGAGTATCACCCCTAAAGGAGGGTTCCCTGAAGCTTTCTTT.

This clonotype was found many times. The chain recombines TRBV6-5 with TRBJ2-5; a possible D gene is TRBD2 (6 bases). Trimming removed 3 bases from V and 5 bases from J, with 16 bases in between. CDR3 length: 15 residues. CDR1 and CDR2 (germline): MNHEY, SVGAGI. The CDR3 coding sequence is TGTGCCAGCAGTTATCTCGGACTAAGTGGGGAGACCCAGTACTTC. Protein product: CASSYLGLSGETQYF.

Many counts were recorded for this clonotype. The chain employs TRBV19 and TRBJ2-7; maybe TRBD2 (6 bases). The germline CDR1 and CDR2 sequences are LNHDA and SQIVND (reference sequence). V gave up 6 bases and J gave up 0 bases, with 15 bases separating them. This CDR3 comprises 15 residues. The chain's CDR3 is CASSTFPGGSYEQYF. DNA of the CDR3: TGTGCCAGTAGCACCTTTCCCGGGGGCTCCTACGAGCAGTACTTC.

This clonotype was seen ten or more times. The V gene is TRBV29-1, the J gene TRBJ2-3, with D possibly being TRBD1 (5 bases). This CDR3 is 12 amino acids long. The germline CDR1 and CDR2 sequences are SQVTM and ANQGSEA. Trimming left V 4 bases short and J 4 bases short, with 9 bases between. CDR3 DNA sequence: TGCAGCGTTGTTTGGGGCGCAGATACGCAGTATTTT. Its translation: CSVVWGADTQYF.

This clonotype was seen repeatedly, ten times or more. The V call is TRBV7-9, the J call TRBJ1-1; weak D call: TRBD1 (6 bases). Per the germline V gene, CDR1 is SEHNR and CDR2 is FQNEAQ (reference sequence). Deletions cut 5 bases from V and 6 bases from J, with 16 bases between. CDR3 length equals 14 residues. CDR3 sequence: CASSLQGARAEAFF. The CDR3 nucleotides read TGTGCCAGCAGCCTACAGGGTGCGAGGGCTGAAGCTTTCTTT.

This clonotype was recorded many times. The rearrangement joins TRBV4-2 to TRBJ2-1; D is uncertain. Germline CDR1 reads LGHNA; CDR2 reads YNFKEQ. The CDR3 sequence is 16 residues long. With 0 bases removed from V and 4 bases from J, the gap between germline ends came to 13 bases. CDR3 nucleotide sequence: TGTGCCAGCAGCCAAGACCGGGCCCAGACTTACAATGAGCAGTTCTTC. It yields the protein CASSQDRAQTYNEQFF.